The following is a T cell receptor beta chain sequence with its context. J was trimmed by 5 bases and V by 7 bases; bases with no gene match: 4. CDR3 length equals 14 residues. CDR1 is SGHRS and CDR2 is YFSETQ in the germline V gene. The data originate from a study of blood T cell repertoires in COVID-19. Study in general: The study drew acute and convalescent COVID-19 samples from the United States, Italy and Spain. T cells, B-cell-depleted T cells, or PBMCs provided the cDNA or gDNA that served as material.

Under the authors' procedure: Amplifying reference gene primers gave estimates of nucleated cell counts. Sequencing used immunoSEQ multiplex PCR; TCRdb keeps in-frame clones, though not all of them. That table gives V, J and clone size, and the DNA gave D and trimming. This sample yields 90,000 to 110,000 clones, of which 85% are seen a single time; 4% to 5% belongs to the top ten. V and J are TRBV5-1 and TRBJ2-3; 13 bases fit TRBD2. The sample was peripheral blood. The clonotype originates from a man aged 50-59 years with acute or convalescent COVID-19. CDR3 DNA: TGCGCCAGCCGGACTAGCGGGAGTTTAGATACGCAGTATTTT. Encoded protein: CASRTSGSLDTQYF.